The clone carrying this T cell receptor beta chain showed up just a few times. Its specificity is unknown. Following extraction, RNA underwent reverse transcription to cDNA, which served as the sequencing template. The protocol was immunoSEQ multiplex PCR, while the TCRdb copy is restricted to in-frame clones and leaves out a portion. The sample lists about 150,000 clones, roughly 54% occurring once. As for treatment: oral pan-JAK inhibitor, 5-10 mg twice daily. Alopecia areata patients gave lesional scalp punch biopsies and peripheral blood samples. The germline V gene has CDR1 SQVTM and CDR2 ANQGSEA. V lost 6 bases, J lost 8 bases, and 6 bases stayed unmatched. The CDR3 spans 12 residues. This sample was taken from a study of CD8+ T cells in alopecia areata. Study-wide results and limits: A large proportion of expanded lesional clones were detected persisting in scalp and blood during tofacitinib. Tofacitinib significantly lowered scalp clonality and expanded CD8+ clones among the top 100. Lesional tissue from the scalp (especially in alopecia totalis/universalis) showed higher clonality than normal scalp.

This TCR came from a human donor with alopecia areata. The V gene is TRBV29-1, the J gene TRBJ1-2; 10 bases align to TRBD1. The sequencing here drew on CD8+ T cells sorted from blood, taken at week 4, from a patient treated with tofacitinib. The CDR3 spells CSVAGTGVGYTF. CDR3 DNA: TGCAGCGTAGCCGGGACAGGGGTCGGCTACACCTTC.